This entry describes one T cell receptor (beta chain). Extracted RNA was reverse transcribed into cDNA, the sequencing template. TCRdb keeps only in-frame clones here, not all; method: immunoSEQ multiplex PCR. This table has some 80,000 clones, around 67% appearing once. This sample's treatment: oral pan-JAK inhibitor, 5-10 mg twice daily. Cell sorting was applied to PBMCs, and CD4+ and CD8+ T cells were collected. This specimen comes from a study of CD8+ T cells in alopecia areata. About the study: Treated patients received oral tofacitinib, 5 to 10 mg twice daily.

The CDR3 is 15 residues long. Germline V gene lookup returns CDR1 SGHRS and CDR2 YFSETQ. Trimming stripped 0 bases from V and 3 bases from J, with 13 bases between. This chain joins TRBV5-1 and TRBJ2-7, with D maybe TRBD2 (5 bases). The sequence derives from a human donor with alopecia areata. The sequenced sample was CD8+ T cells sorted from blood, obtained at week 24, from a patient treated with tofacitinib. CDR3 in amino acids: CASSLATYRDYEQYF. The CDR3 bases are TGCGCCAGCAGCTTGGCCACTTATCGGGACTACGAGCAGTACTTC.